One and the same sample provided the 9 T cell receptor beta chains below, sequenced in a study of radiation and T cells in renal cell carcinoma. The treatment is: treatment-naive control, cytoreductive nephrectomy. Some clones are missing from TCRdb's copy, which holds only in-frame ones; the method was immunoSEQ multiplex PCR. The data contain approximately 13,000 clones, around 50% of them singletons. The material sequenced was tumor tissue, taken from a patient whose treatment was nephrectomy without radiotherapy. The receptors here all came from a man aged 50 or older with renal cell carcinoma.

This sequence joins TRBV19 and TRBJ2-3; possibly TRBD1 for D (6 bases). Germline loops: CDR1 LNHDA, CDR2 SQIVND (reference sequence). Trimming took off 7 bases at V and 0 bases at J, with 11 bases between the two ends. The CDR3 is 14 residues long. DNA of the CDR3: TGTGCCAGTAAGGTCGGACAGAGCACAGATACGCAGTATTTT. Its protein product is CASKVGQSTDTQYF.

This rearrangement joins TRBV5-6 to TRBJ2-4; weak D call: TRBD2 (5 bases). Trimming stripped 5 bases from V and 9 bases from J, with 15 bases between. The CDR3 spans 13 residues. Looked up from germline, CDR1 is SGHDT and CDR2 is YYEEEE. The CDR3 DNA reads TGTGCCAGCAGTCAATACGACCTAGCCATTCAGTACTTC. This sequence encodes CASSQYDLAIQYF.

In regard to this clone: At the DNA level, this CDR3 is encoded by other sequences in the same sample as well. The chain employs TRBV12-5 and TRBJ2-3; D uncertain. CDR1 and CDR2 (germline): LGHNT, FRNRAP. Trimming left V 4 bases short and J 0 bases short, with 2 bases between. The CDR3 has 12 residues. Written as DNA, the CDR3 is TGTGCTAGTGGTTCGAGCACAGATACGCAGTATTTT. This gives the protein CASGSSTDTQYF.

This chain joins TRBV19 and TRBJ2-3, with D tentatively TRBD2 (5 bases). Germline V CDR1 and CDR2: LNHDA, SQIVND (reference sequence). V gave up 8 bases and J gave up 3 bases, with 30 bases separating them. CDR3 length: 19 amino acids. The CDR3 protein is CASSSRPPVSRALTDTQYF. The CDR3, as DNA: TGTGCCAGTTCTTCTCGTCCCCCGGTCTCGAGGGCGCTGACAGATACGCAGTATTTT.

This clone was observed a single time. The chain has TRBV5-8 and TRBJ1-1; D is undetermined. This CDR3 contains 13 residues. CDR1 is SGHTS and CDR2 is YDEGEE in the germline V gene. Trimming shortened V by 4 bases and J by 7 bases, and 14 bases separated the two germline ends. The CDR3 DNA sequence: TGTGCCAGCAGCGGGATCCGGGTGGATGAAGCTTTCTTT. Translated, it gives CASSGIRVDEAFF.

The chain uses TRBV25-1 and TRBJ1-6; no reliable D call. The V gene's germline CDR1 is MGHDK and CDR2 SYGVNS. V was trimmed by 6 bases and J by 7 bases, leaving 22 bases between them. The CDR3 runs to 17 residues. CDR3 residues: CASSYYSDVRGNSPLHF. CDR3 DNA: TGTGCCAGCAGCTATTATTCAGATGTTCGAGGGAATTCACCCCTCCACTTT.

V gene TRBV5-1 combines with J gene TRBJ2-1; TRBD1 might be the D (5 bases). V lost 2 bases and J lost 9, with 18 bases in between. The CDR3 has 15 amino acids. Germline lookup yields CDR1 SGHRS and CDR2 YFSETQ. The DNA of the CDR3 is TGCGCCAGCAGCTTCCGGATGGCAGGGCAGGGTGAGCAGTTCTTC. Translating gives CASSFRMAGQGEQFF.

The rearrangement links TRBV6-1 to TRBJ1-1, with D uncertain. CDR1 and CDR2 from the germline V gene are MNHNS and SASEGT. V was cut by 2 bases and J by 3 bases, with 13 bases left in between. The CDR3 has 15 residues. In DNA, the CDR3 is TGTGCCAGCAGTGAATGGAGGAGTGTGGACACTGAAGCTTTCTTT. Protein sequence: CASSEWRSVDTEAFF.

This chain connects TRBV30 to TRBJ2-7; D is tentatively TRBD1 or TRBD2 (5 bases each). The ends were cut back, 3 bases at V and 9 bases at J, with 18 bases in the middle. CDR3 length equals 13 residues. CDR1 and CDR2 from the germline V gene are GTSNPN and SVGIG (reference sequence). The CDR3 reads CAWSEGPYSRQYF. DNA for the CDR3: TGTGCCTGGAGCGAGGGGCCGTACTCCCGGCAGTACTTC.